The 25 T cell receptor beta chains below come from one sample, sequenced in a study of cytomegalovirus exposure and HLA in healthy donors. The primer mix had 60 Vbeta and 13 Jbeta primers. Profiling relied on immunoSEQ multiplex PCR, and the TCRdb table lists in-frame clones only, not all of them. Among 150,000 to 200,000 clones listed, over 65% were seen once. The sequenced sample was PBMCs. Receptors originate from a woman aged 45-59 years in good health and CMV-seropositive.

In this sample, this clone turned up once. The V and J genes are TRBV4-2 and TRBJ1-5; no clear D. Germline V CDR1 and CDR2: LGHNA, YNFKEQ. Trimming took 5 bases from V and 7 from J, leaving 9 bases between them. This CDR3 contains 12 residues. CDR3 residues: CASSTSGQPQHF. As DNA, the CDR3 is TGTGCCAGCAGCACCTCGGGGCAGCCCCAGCATTTT.

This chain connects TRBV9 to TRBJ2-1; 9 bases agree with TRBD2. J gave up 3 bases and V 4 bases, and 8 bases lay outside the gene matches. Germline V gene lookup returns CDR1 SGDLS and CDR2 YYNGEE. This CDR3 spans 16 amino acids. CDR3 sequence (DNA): TGTGCCAGCAGCCCAAGAAGACTAGCGGTCTACAATGAGCAGTTCTTC. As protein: CASSPRRLAVYNEQFF.

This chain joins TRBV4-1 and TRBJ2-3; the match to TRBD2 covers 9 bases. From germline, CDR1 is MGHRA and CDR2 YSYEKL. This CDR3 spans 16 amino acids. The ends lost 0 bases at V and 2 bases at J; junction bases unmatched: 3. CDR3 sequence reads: CASSQDQRGATDTQYF. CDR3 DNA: TGCGCCAGCAGCCAAGATCAGCGGGGGGCCACAGATACGCAGTATTTT.

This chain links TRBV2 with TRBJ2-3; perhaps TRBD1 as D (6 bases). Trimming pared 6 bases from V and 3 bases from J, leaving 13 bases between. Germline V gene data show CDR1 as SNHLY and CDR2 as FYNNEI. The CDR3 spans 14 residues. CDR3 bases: TGTGCCAGCAGCAGGGGCCCCAATACAGATACGCAGTATTTT. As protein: CASSRGPNTDTQYF. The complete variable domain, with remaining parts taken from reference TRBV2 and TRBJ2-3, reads EPEVTQTPSHQVTQMGQEVILRCVPISNHLYFYWYRQILGQKVEFLVSFYNNEISEKSEIFDDQFSVERPDGSNFTLKIRSTKLEDSAMYFCASSRGPNTDTQYFGPGTRLTVL.

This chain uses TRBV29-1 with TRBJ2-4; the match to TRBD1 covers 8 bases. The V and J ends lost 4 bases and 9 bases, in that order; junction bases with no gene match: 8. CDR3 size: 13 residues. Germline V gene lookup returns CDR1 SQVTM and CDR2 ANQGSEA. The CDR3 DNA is TGCAGCGTTGCAGGGGGCCGTGAGGCCATTCAGTACTTC. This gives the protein CSVAGGREAIQYF.

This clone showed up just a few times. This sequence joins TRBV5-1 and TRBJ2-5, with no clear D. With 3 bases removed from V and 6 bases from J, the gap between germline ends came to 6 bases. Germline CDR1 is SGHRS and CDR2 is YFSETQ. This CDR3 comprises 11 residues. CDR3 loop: CASSSEQTQYF. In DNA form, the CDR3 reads TGCGCCAGCAGCTCAGAACAGACCCAGTACTTC.

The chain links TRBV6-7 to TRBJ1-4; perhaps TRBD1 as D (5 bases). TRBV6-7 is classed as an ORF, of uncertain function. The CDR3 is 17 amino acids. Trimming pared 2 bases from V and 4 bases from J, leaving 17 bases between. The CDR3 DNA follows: TGTGCCAGCAGTTACCCCCCGAGACAGAGAGTTAATGAAAAACTGTTTTTT. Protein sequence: CASSYPPRQRVNEKLFF.

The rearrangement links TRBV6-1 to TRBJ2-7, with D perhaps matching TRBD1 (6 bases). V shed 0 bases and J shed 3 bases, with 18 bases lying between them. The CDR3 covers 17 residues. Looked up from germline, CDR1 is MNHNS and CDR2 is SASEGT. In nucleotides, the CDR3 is TGTGCCAGCAGTGAAGCGCAGGGGACAAACTCGATCTACGAGCAGTACTTC. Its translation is CASSEAQGTNSIYEQYF.

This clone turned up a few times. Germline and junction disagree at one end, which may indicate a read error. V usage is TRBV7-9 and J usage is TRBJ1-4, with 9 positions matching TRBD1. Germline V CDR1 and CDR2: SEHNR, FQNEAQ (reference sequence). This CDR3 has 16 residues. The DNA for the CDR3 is TGTTCCAGCAGCGCAGACAGGGGGACCTCTGATGAAAAACTGTTTTTT. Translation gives CSSSADRGTSDEKLFF.

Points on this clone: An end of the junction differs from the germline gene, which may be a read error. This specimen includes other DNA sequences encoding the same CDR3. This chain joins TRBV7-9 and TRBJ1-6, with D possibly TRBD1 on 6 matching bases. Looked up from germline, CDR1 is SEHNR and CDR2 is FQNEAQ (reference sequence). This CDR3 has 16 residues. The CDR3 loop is CASSSQGIAYNSPLHF. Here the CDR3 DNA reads TGTGCCAGCAGCTCACAGGGAATCGCCTATAATTCGCCCCTCCACTTT.

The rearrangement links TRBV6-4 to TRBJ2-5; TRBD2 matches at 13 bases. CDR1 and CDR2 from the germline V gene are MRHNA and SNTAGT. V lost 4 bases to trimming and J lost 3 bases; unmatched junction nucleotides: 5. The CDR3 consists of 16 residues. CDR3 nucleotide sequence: TGTGCCAGCAGTGCCCCCGGGACTAGCGGGGAAGAGACCCAGTACTTC. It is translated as CASSAPGTSGEETQYF.

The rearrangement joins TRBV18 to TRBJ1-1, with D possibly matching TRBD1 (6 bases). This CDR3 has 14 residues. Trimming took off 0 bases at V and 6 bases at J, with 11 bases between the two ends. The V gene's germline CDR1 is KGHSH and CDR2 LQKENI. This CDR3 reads CASSPPSGAAEAFF. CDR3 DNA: TGTGCCAGCTCACCACCTTCAGGGGCGGCTGAAGCTTTCTTT.

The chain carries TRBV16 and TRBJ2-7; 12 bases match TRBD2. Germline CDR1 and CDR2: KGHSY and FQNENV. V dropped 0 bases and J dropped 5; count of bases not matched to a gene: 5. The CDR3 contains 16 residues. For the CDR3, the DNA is TGTGCCAGCAGCCAATCCCTAGCGGGGGGGATGAACGAGCAGTACTTC. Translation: CASSQSLAGGMNEQYF.

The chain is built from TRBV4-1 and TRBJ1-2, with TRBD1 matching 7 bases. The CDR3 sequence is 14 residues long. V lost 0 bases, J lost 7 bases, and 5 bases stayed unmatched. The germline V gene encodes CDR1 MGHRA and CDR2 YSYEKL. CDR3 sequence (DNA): TGCGCCAGCAGCCAAGAGGGATCAGGGGGTGGCTACACCTTC. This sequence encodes CASSQEGSGGGYTF.

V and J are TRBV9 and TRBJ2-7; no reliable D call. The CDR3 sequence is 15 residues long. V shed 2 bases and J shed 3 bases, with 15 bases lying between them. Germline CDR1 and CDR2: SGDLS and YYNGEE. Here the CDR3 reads CASSVGDGGGYEQYF. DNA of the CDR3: TGTGCCAGCAGCGTCGGAGACGGTGGTGGCTACGAGCAGTACTTC.

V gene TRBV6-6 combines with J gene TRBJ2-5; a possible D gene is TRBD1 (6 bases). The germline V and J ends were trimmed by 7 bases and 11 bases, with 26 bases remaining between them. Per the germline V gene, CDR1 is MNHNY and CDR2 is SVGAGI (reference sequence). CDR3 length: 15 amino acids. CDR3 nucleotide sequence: TGTGCCAGCAACCCCAGGGGAGAAGTCTTGGGGGAGCAGTACTTC. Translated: CASNPRGEVLGEQYF.

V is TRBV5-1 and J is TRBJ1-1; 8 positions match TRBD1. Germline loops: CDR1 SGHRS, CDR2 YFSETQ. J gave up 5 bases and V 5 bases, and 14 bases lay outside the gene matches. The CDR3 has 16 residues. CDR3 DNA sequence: TGCGCCAGCAGTCAAAACTCCGGACAGGGAGGGACTGAAGCTTTCTTT. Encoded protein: CASSQNSGQGGTEAFF.

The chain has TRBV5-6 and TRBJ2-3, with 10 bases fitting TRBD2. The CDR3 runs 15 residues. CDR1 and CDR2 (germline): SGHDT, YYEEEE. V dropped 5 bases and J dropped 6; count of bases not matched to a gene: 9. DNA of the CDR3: TGTGCCAGCAGTCATTCAGCGGGGGGGCGGGATACGCAGTATTTT. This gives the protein CASSHSAGGRDTQYF.

CDR3 protein: CASSYSTSGGAEQYF. The CDR3 DNA is TGTGCCAGCAGTTACTCGACTAGCGGGGGGGCCGAGCAGTACTTC. The chain couples TRBV6-6 to TRBJ2-7; 14 bases are shared with TRBD2. The CDR3 is 15 amino acids. Germline CDR1 MNHNY, CDR2 SVGAGI (reference sequence). Trimming at V came to 0 bases and at J to 6 bases, leaving 1 base not matched to a gene.

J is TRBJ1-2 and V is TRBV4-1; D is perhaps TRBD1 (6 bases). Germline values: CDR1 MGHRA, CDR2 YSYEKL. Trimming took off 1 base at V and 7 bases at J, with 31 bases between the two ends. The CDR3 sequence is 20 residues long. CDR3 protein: CASSQVAGQGRRKGSSGYTF. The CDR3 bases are TGCGCCAGCAGCCAAGTAGCTGGGCAGGGGCGCAGGAAGGGCTCGAGTGGCTACACCTTC.

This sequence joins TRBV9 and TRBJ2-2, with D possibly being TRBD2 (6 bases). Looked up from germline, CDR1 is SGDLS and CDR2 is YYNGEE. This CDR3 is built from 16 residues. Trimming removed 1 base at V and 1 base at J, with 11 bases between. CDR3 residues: CASSVRGGQNTGELFF. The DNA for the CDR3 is TGTGCCAGCAGCGTACGGGGAGGTCAGAACACCGGGGAGCTGTTTTTT.

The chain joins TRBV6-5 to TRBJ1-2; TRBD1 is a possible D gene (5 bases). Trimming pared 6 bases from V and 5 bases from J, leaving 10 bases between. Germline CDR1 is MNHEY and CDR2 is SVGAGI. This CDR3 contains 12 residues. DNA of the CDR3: TGTGCCAGCAGCCCCGGGGGGTATGGCTACACCTTC. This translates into CASSPGGYGYTF.

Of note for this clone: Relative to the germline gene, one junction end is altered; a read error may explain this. CDR3 region: CASSLYQGRYEQYF. In nucleotides, the CDR3 is TGTGCCAGCAGCTTGTATCAGGGTCGGTACGAGCAGTACTTC. The V call is TRBV5-1, the J call TRBJ2-7; D might be TRBD1 (5 bases). The CDR3 spans 14 residues. Germline CDR1 reads SGHRS; CDR2 reads YFSETQ.

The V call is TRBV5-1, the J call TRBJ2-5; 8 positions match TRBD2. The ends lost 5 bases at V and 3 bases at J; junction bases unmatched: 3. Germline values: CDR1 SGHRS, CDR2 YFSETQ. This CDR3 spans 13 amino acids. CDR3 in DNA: TGCGCCAGCAGGACTAGCGCAGAAGAGACCCAGTACTTC. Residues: CASRTSAEETQYF.

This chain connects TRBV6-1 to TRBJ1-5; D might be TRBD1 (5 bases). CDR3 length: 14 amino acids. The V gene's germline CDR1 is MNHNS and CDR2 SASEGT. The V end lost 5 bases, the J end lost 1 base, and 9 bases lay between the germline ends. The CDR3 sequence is CASSSGRSNQPQHF. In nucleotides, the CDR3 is TGTGCCAGCAGTTCAGGGAGGAGCAATCAGCCCCAGCATTTT.